Here is one TCR beta chain with its context. Its cognate antigen has yet to be identified. Qualities for individual bases were not recorded, and no much larger clone is one base off. These data come from a study of blood T cell repertoires in COVID-19 (TCRdb year 2020). Context from the whole study: Samples from collaborators originated in the United States, Italy and Spain and spanned both the acute and convalescent phases of COVID-19. Sample metadata almost always included a de-identified subject ID, COVID-19 status, age in years and sex. The material from the prospective study consisted of cDNA or gDNA derived from T cells, B-cell-depleted T cells, or PBMCs. Where available, HLA class I and class II types were obtained from metadata supplied by the sample provider rather than from assay-based typing. Subjects who had been exposed to COVID-19, were actively infected with it, or had recovered from it provided the deeply sampled blood TCRbeta repertoires that made up the dataset. The samples were drawn from two sources: the first 160 participants of the ongoing ImmuneRACE study, and some 1,300 subjects contributed by 6 global collaborators. A freely available public database, intended as a resource for researchers studying the immune response to SARS-CoV-2, is where the repertoires were released.

The immunoSEQ Assay, a bias-controlled multiplex PCR, was used to amplify TCRbeta CDR3 regions from genomic DNA. Under the source paper's analysis protocol: The number of nucleated cells in each sample was estimated from the amplification of reference gene primers within the assay. To quantify the absolute abundance of each unique TCRbeta CDR3 rearrangement, sequence reads were collapsed and filtered. Productive Simpson clonality was computed per sample as the square root of Simpson's diversity index over productive rearrangements. The clones in this table, taken by TCRdb from immuneACCESS, are in-frame only. Not every clone is retained; where verified, under half of the shortfall comes from an unresolved V gene, and the cause of the rest is unknown. D and trimming come from the DNA, and the V and J calls and clone size come from that table. The sample yields about half a million clones; roughly 85% were counted once. Approximately 3.4% of the sample comes from the top ten.

Collaborating institutions collected whole blood in K2EDTA tubes following their own protocols. For TCRbeta analysis, collaborators shipped samples as frozen whole blood, isolated PBMCs, or DNA extracted from either of those sample types. Overall study outcomes, separate from this receptor: How much clinical and demographic metadata was included differed by source and by participant, and the metadata was provided uncurated.

Spanning cysteine to phenylalanine, the CDR3 consists of 14 amino acids. The DNA shown is the 42-base CDR3, in frame from base 1. The germline V gene provides CDR1 MNHEY and CDR2 SVGEGT. Clipping removes 2 bases from V and 9 bases from J, with 3 as the unmatched junction base count. This chain is built from TRBV6-2 or TRBV6-3 and TRBJ2-3, with 12 junctional bases fitting TRBD2. Sequenced input: peripheral blood. The clonotype originates from a human donor in a cohort sampled during active COVID-19. The CDR3 is CASSYPLAGGTQYF. The DNA sequence is as follows: TGTGCCAGCAGTTACCCACTAGCGGGAGGAACGCAGTATTTT.